Detailed here is one T cell receptor (beta chain). This specimen belongs to a study of blood T cell repertoires in COVID-19. Study as a whole: COVID-19 samples collected from the United States, Italy and Spain covered acute and convalescent phases. In each case, the material was cDNA or gDNA derived from T cells, B-cell-depleted T cells, or PBMCs.

Study processing details: Amplifying reference gene primers gave estimates of nucleated cell counts. The repertoire was sequenced with immunoSEQ multiplex PCR; TCRdb's copy has only in-frame clones and lacks some. V, J and clone size were drawn from that table, and D and trimming were deduced from the DNA. Of about 68,000 clones in the sample, roughly 83% were seen once. There are 14 residues in the CDR3. CDR1 and CDR2 (germline): KGHSH, LQKENI. V lost 8 bases, J lost 0 bases, and 4 bases stayed unmatched. This chain joins TRBV18 and TRBJ2-7; 10 nucleotides match TRBD1. The sequence derives from a man aged 45-65 years with active COVID-19. Sequencing was done on a sample of peripheral blood. The CDR3 reads CASTRTGGSYEQYF. Written as DNA, the CDR3 is TGTGCCAGCACCCGGACAGGGGGCTCCTACGAGCAGTACTTC.